Following are 10 T cell receptor beta chains from one sample sequenced in a study of blood T cell repertoires in COVID-19. Here immunoSEQ multiplex PCR was the method, and the copy in TCRdb shows in-frame clones only, minus some. This sample has some 110,000 clones, with approximately 76% found just once. The material sequenced was peripheral blood. These receptors came from a woman in her 70s with acute or convalescent COVID-19.

The chain uses TRBV10-1 and TRBJ2-5, with a possible D match to TRBD1 (6 bases). The V gene's germline CDR1 is WNHNN and CDR2 SYGVQD (reference sequence). V was trimmed by 3 bases and J by 5 bases, leaving 19 bases between them. The CDR3 consists of 16 residues. CDR3 sequence reads: CASSDYRVERSETQYF. The DNA of the CDR3 is TGCGCCAGCAGTGACTACAGGGTGGAGAGAAGTGAGACCCAGTACTTC.

This clone has a handful of counts. The V and J genes are TRBV18 and TRBJ1-1, with 7 bases aligning to TRBD1. CDR3 size: 15 residues. In germline, CDR1 is KGHSH, CDR2 LQKENI. With 6 bases clipped from V and 1 base from J, the junction kept 8 bases outside the gene matches. Written as DNA, the CDR3 is TGTGCCAGCTCGCCCTTTGGGACAGCGAACACTGAAGCTTTCTTT. It encodes CASSPFGTANTEAFF.

This clone turned up a few times. The gene calls are TRBV7-2 and TRBJ1-3; 7 bases line up with TRBD1. CDR1 and CDR2 from the germline V gene are SGHTA and FQGNSA. V was pared by 3 bases and J by 4 bases, with 6 bases of the junction left unmatched. The CDR3 totals 15 residues. CDR3 nucleotide sequence: TGTGCCAGCAGCTTCACAAGGGGGCTAGGAAACACCATATATTTT. Translating gives CASSFTRGLGNTIYF.

The chain is built from TRBV12-2 and TRBJ1-1; whether TRBD1, the table's D call, matches the DNA was not checked. TRBV12-2 is a pseudogene segment. The CDR3 spans 17 residues. The CDR3: CASRLAGTENMNTEAFF. CDR3 nucleotide sequence: TGTGCAAGTCGCTTAGCTGGGACAGAAAATATGAACACTGAAGCTTTCTTT.

V usage is TRBV10-3 and J usage is TRBJ2-1; no clear D. The V and J ends lost 4 bases and 6 bases respectively, with 10 bases between them. Germline loops: CDR1 ENHRY, CDR2 SYGVKD. The CDR3 is 13 residues long. CDR3 in DNA: TGTGCCATCAGTGCCGACACCCGCAATGAGCAGTTCTTC. This sequence encodes CAISADTRNEQFF.

The chain uses TRBV9 and TRBJ2-1; TRBD2 agrees at 9 bases. CDR3 length: 18 amino acids. The germline V gene has CDR1 SGDLS and CDR2 YYNGEE. V shed 3 bases and J 3 bases; nucleotides not matched to a gene: 13. The DNA of the CDR3 is TGTGCCAGCAGCGGGGGATTAGCGGGGGATTCCCTCTACAATGAGCAGTTCTTC. Translated: CASSGGLAGDSLYNEQFF.

This clone has more than one count but fewer than ten. The rearrangement joins TRBV28 to TRBJ1-1; D may be TRBD1 (6 bases). This CDR3 spans 13 amino acids. The V gene lost 3 bases and the J gene lost 6 bases, with 11 bases spanning the gap. Germline lookup yields CDR1 MDHEN and CDR2 SYDVKM. The CDR3 sequence: CASSFGGRPEAFF. CDR3 nucleotide sequence: TGTGCCAGCAGTTTCGGGGGGCGGCCTGAAGCTTTCTTT.

The V gene is TRBV11-2, the J gene TRBJ2-7; perhaps TRBD1 as D (6 bases). From germline, CDR1 is SGHAT and CDR2 FQNNGV. V gave up 8 bases and J gave up 9 bases, with 14 bases separating them. CDR3 size: 11 residues. The CDR3 loop reads CASGTGLVQYF. DNA of the CDR3: TGTGCCAGCGGCACAGGGCTTGTGCAGTACTTC.

Only a few counts were recorded for this clone. This sequence joins TRBV7-9 and TRBJ1-1; D is perhaps TRBD1 (5 bases). V lost 3 bases and J lost 2, with 19 bases in between. This CDR3 is 17 amino acids long. The germline V gene encodes CDR1 SEHNR and CDR2 FQNEAQ (reference sequence). The CDR3 reads CASSFSRTHGRNTEAFF. As DNA, the CDR3 is TGTGCCAGCAGCTTTTCGAGGACACATGGGCGCAACACTGAAGCTTTCTTT.

The chain has TRBV19 and TRBJ1-2; TRBD1 agrees at 9 bases. V was pared by 3 bases and J by 2 bases, with 4 bases of the junction left unmatched. The germline gives CDR1 LNHDA, CDR2 SQIVND (reference sequence). The CDR3 has 15 amino acids. The CDR3 here is CASSIMTGGNYGYTF. The DNA for the CDR3 is TGTGCCAGTAGTATTATGACAGGGGGGAACTATGGCTACACCTTC.